The clone carrying this TCR beta chain was observed at least ten times. The sample belongs to a study of blood T cell repertoires in COVID-19. The overall study: Nucleic acid was either cDNA or gDNA, and it came from T cells, B-cell-depleted T cells, or PBMCs.

V shed 6 bases and J 8 bases; nucleotides not matched to a gene: 8. The CDR3 runs to 14 residues. The V gene's germline CDR1 is MGHRA and CDR2 YSYEKL. Here immunoSEQ multiplex PCR was the method, and the copy in TCRdb shows in-frame clones only, minus some. This table has approximately 330,000 clones, just over 85% appearing once. The V gene is TRBV4-1, the J gene TRBJ2-2; 8 bases agree with TRBD1. Sequencing was carried out using PBMCs or T cells enriched from blood (not recorded which). This clonotype was obtained from a woman between 40 and 55 years old with acute COVID-19. CDR3 nucleotides: TGCGCCAGCAGGACAGGGGTGGTTCTAGGGGAGCTGTTTTTT. Its translation: CASRTGVVLGELFF.